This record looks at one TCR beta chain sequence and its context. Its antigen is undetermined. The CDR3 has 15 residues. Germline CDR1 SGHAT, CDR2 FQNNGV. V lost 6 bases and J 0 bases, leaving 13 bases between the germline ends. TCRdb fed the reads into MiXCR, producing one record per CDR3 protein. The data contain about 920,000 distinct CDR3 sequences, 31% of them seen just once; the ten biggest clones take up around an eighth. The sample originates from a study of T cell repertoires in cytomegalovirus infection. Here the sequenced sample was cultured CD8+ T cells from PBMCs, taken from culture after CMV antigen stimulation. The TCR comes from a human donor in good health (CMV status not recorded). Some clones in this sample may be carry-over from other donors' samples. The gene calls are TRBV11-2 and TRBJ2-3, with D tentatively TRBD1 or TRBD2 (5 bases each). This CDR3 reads CASRGVDSSTDTQYF. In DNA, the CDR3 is TGTGCCAGCAGAGGGGTGGACTCTAGCACAGATACGCAGTATTTT.